This entry describes one TCR beta chain. Patients in Seattle were enrolled during active infection, then followed longitudinally. This record belongs to a study of blood T cell repertoires in COVID-19. Study background: T cells, B-cell-depleted T cells, or PBMCs supplied cDNA or gDNA.

Germline values: CDR1 ENHRY, CDR2 SYGVKD. The CDR3 runs 12 residues. Trimming stripped 0 bases from V and 9 bases from J, with 9 bases between. In the original processing: Scientists estimated how many nucleated cells there were by amplifying reference gene primers. The method was immunoSEQ multiplex PCR; TCRdb's version includes in-frame clones alone and lacks a portion of them. V and J calls and clone size are as listed in that table; D and trimming were resolved from the DNA. This sample has 35,000 to 40,000 clones; about 90% occur once, and the top ten carry roughly 5.1%. The specimen was peripheral blood. This clonotype was sampled from a man aged 55 to 69 with COVID-19, enrolled during active disease. The rearrangement uses TRBV10-3 and TRBJ2-7; D gene ambiguous. CDR3 nucleotide sequence: TGTGCCATCAGTGAGTCAACTTCTTGGCAGTACTTC. It translates to CAISESTSWQYF.